This TCR beta chain was profiled in a study of identical twins. Overall study results and limits: Models, which agreed with sharing between unrelated individuals, nonetheless underestimated the out-of-frame TCR alpha sharing seen in monozygotic twins. Partial confounding of zero-insertion analyses by invariant MAIT and iNKT cells was possible.

This clonotype was observed many times. As yet, its antigen is unknown. Each CDR3 protein is one row after TCRdb ran MiXCR on the 5' RACE reads. The data hold 250,000 or so distinct CDR3 sequences, with about 7.3% observed a single time. These same records also appear under a second study, on yellow fever vaccine responses in identical twins.

The sample was memory (CD45RO+) T cells sorted from blood. The clonotype originates from a woman aged 18 to 35 in good health.

CDR3 residues: CSARALGGGDYEQYF. CDR3 DNA: TGCAGTGCTAGAGCCTTGGGGGGAGGCGACTACGAGCAGTACTTC. The chain has TRBV20-1 and TRBJ2-7, with D tentatively TRBD2 (6 bases). The CDR3 length is 15 residues. Trimming took off 1 base at V and 3 bases at J, with 16 bases between the two ends. Germline values: CDR1 DFQATT, CDR2 SNEGSKA (reference sequence).